Each of the 22 T cell receptor beta chains below was sequenced from the same sample in a study of blood T cells in healthy people across ages. The authors ran a second PCR of about 6 to 11 cycles using a sample-barcoded 5' primer and a J-beta primer mix. Using its own MiXCR run on the 5' RACE reads, TCRdb lists one record per CDR3 protein. The repertoire holds about 800,000 distinct CDR3 sequences, with 20% to 30% as singletons. This sample was shared with a second study, whose subject was T cells of mothers and their children.

Sample: blood. The receptors stem from a boy aged 10-17 years in good health.

J is TRBJ1-4 and V is TRBV5-1; D unclear. Germline V gives CDR1 SGHRS, CDR2 YFSETQ. Between the trimmed V and J ends, which lost 1 base and 3 bases, there was a span of 10 bases. The CDR3 is 15 amino acids. The CDR3 spells CASSLWGSANEKLFF. The CDR3 DNA follows: TGCGCCAGCAGCTTGTGGGGATCAGCTAATGAAAAACTGTTTTTT.

The chain combines TRBV4-1 with TRBJ2-1, with D hard to call. CDR3 size: 14 residues. Germline CDR1 reads MGHRA; CDR2 reads YSYEKL. Trimming took 1 base from V and 7 from J, leaving 11 bases between them. CDR3 sequence reads: CASSQGDVKNEQFF. The CDR3 coding sequence is TGCGCCAGCAGCCAAGGGGATGTTAAGAATGAGCAGTTCTTC.

The chain combines TRBV20-1 with TRBJ2-5; TRBD2 agrees at 12 bases. The length of the CDR3 is 14 residues. CDR1 is DFQATT and CDR2 is SNEGSKA in the germline V gene (reference sequence). The V segment lost 6 bases and the J segment 5 bases; nucleotides outside the gene matches: 7. CDR3 sequence (DNA): TGCAGTGCCAGACTAGCGGGAGTTTGGGAGACCCAGTACTTC. It is translated as CSARLAGVWETQYF.

This rearrangement joins TRBV7-3 to TRBJ2-7, with TRBD2 identical over 10 bases. V trimming: 8 bases; J trimming: 5 bases; junction bases outside the gene matches: 6. The germline V gene has CDR1 SGHTA and CDR2 FQGTGA. CDR3 length: 13 amino acids. CDR3 region: CASRASGSNEQYF. CDR3 in DNA: TGTGCCAGCCGGGCTAGCGGGAGTAACGAGCAGTACTTC.

This clonotype has a handful of counts. The chain joins TRBV29-1 to TRBJ1-1, with D hard to call. CDR3 length equals 10 residues. V dropped 5 bases and J dropped 6 bases, with 7 bases sitting between them. Germline assignment: CDR1 SQVTM and CDR2 ANQGSEA. As DNA, the CDR3 is TGCAGCGTTAGCGCTCCTGAAGCTTTCTTT. Translating it yields CSVSAPEAFF.

In this sample, this clonotype turned up a few times. CDR3 residues: CASSLRWAEQYF. The CDR3 DNA sequence: TGTGCCAGCAGCCTCAGGTGGGCCGAGCAGTACTTC. V usage is TRBV7-2 and J usage is TRBJ2-7; D is undetermined. The CDR3 consists of 12 residues. Germline CDR1 reads SGHTA; CDR2 reads FQGNSA. V was cut by 5 bases and J by 6 bases, with 11 bases left in between.

A few counts support this clonotype. The V gene is TRBV28, the J gene TRBJ2-1, with 9 positions matching TRBD2. Trimming removed 8 bases from V and 3 bases from J; junction bases left unmatched: 2. This CDR3 spans 13 amino acids. Germline V CDR1 and CDR2: MDHEN, SYDVKM. The CDR3 nucleotides are TGTGCCAGCGCTAGCGGGGACTACAATGAGCAGTTCTTC. Translating it yields CASASGDYNEQFF.

The chain has TRBV29-1 and TRBJ2-4; D perhaps matches TRBD1 (5 bases). Germline loops: CDR1 SQVTM, CDR2 ANQGSEA. This CDR3 is built from 13 residues. V lost 4 bases and J 6 bases, leaving 13 bases between the germline ends. CDR3 region: CSVVWGSLNIQYF. CDR3 coding DNA: TGCAGCGTTGTCTGGGGCAGCCTAAACATTCAGTACTTC.

The rearrangement uses TRBV29-1 and TRBJ1-4; 11 nucleotides line up with TRBD1. Germline CDR1 is SQVTM and CDR2 is ANQGSEA. CDR3 length: 14 residues. Trimming at V came to 4 bases and at J to 8 bases, leaving 6 bases not matched to a gene. CDR3 DNA: TGCAGCGTTGGCCCCGGGACAGGGGGGGAAAAACTGTTTTTT. Amino acid sequence: CSVGPGTGGEKLFF.

This chain uses TRBV9 with TRBJ1-1; 7 nucleotides match TRBD1. J was trimmed by 2 bases and V by 1 base; bases with no gene match: 8. CDR1 SGDLS and CDR2 YYNGEE come from the germline V gene. CDR3 size: 16 residues. CDR3 bases: TGTGCCAGCAGCGTATCCCCCGACAGGGTTAACACTGAAGCTTTCTTT. Amino acids: CASSVSPDRVNTEAFF. The variable domain in full, with the rest retrieved from reference TRBV9 and TRBJ1-1, is DSGVTQTPKHLITATGQRVTLRCSPRSGDLSVYWYQQSLDQGLQFLIQYYNGEERAKGNILERFSAQQFPDLHSELNLSSLELGDSALYFCASSVSPDRVNTEAFFGQGTRLTVV.

This chain links TRBV5-1 with TRBJ2-3; D is undetermined. Trimming took 2 bases from V and 1 from J, leaving 11 bases between them. Per germline, CDR1 SGHRS and CDR2 YFSETQ. This CDR3 is 15 amino acids long. CDR3 coding DNA: TGCGCCAGCAGCTTTACCCCTTATCGCACAGATACGCAGTATTTT. It translates to CASSFTPYRTDTQYF.

J is TRBJ1-1 and V is TRBV10-3; no firm D call. Trimming stripped 4 bases from V and 2 bases from J, with 11 bases between. CDR3 length: 14 residues. Per germline, CDR1 ENHRY and CDR2 SYGVKD. DNA of the CDR3: TGTGCCATCAGTGCTGAAATTAGTAACACTGAAGCTTTCTTT. This sequence encodes CAISAEISNTEAFF.

The CDR3 protein is CASSQIPGAYEQYF. The CDR3 DNA is TGTGCCAGCAGCCAAATTCCAGGGGCCTACGAGCAGTACTTC. This chain joins TRBV3-1 and TRBJ2-5; possibly TRBD1 for D (6 bases). The J call may be faulty, since TRBJ2-7 better matches the DNA end. Germline-derived CDR1 and CDR2 are LGHDT and YNNKEL (reference sequence). The CDR3 extends over 14 amino acids.

The chain is built from TRBV20-1 and TRBJ2-3; D remains ambiguous. Germline loops: CDR1 DFQATT, CDR2 SNEGSKA (reference sequence). Trimming pared 2 bases from V and 5 bases from J, leaving 17 bases between. The CDR3 consists of 15 residues. The chain's CDR3 is CSARTPGLRIDTQYF. In DNA, the CDR3 is TGCAGTGCTAGAACGCCTGGGCTTAGAATAGATACGCAGTATTTT.

This clonotype has a handful of counts. The V call is TRBV7-2, the J call TRBJ1-2; TRBD1 is a possible D gene (6 bases). CDR3 size: 16 residues. V was clipped by 1 base and J by 2 bases, with 14 bases between them. Germline V gives CDR1 SGHTA, CDR2 FQGNSA. CDR3 sequence (DNA): TGTGCCAGCAGCTTAGTCCCCAGGGGTTTGAACTATGGCTACACCTTC. Residues: CASSLVPRGLNYGYTF. The full variable domain, its missing parts supplied by reference TRBV7-2 and TRBJ1-2, is GAGVSQSPSNKVTEKGKDVELRCDPISGHTALYWYRQSLGQGLEFLIYFQGNSAPDKSGLPSDRFSAERTGGSVSTLTIQRTQQEDSAVYLCASSLVPRGLNYGYTFGSGTRLTVV.

This clonotype was picked up a small number of times. In nucleotides, the CDR3 is TGCAGCGTTGGACTCGCGGGACTAGCGGGAGGGCCTGGCACAGATACGCAGTATTTT. This encodes CSVGLAGLAGGPGTDTQYF. The chain couples TRBV29-1 to TRBJ2-3; the match to TRBD2 covers 16 bases. There are 19 residues in the CDR3. Germline loops: CDR1 SQVTM, CDR2 ANQGSEA. V trimming: 4 bases; J trimming: 1 base; junction bases outside the gene matches: 11.

This clonotype showed up just a few times. The chain employs TRBV5-1 and TRBJ2-1, with 7 nucleotides matching TRBD2. The CDR3 length is 14 residues. V lost 1 base to trimming and J lost 8 bases; unmatched junction nucleotides: 6. The germline V gene encodes CDR1 SGHRS and CDR2 YFSETQ. Here the CDR3 DNA reads TGCGCCAGCAGCTTGACTAGCGTGGTTTATGAGCAGTTCTTC. Protein: CASSLTSVVYEQFF.

The chain carries TRBV27 and TRBJ2-1; 10 bases line up with TRBD2. Unmatched junction bases numbered 12, after V lost 8 bases and J lost 2 bases. Germline CDR1 MNHEY, CDR2 SMNVEV (reference sequence). The CDR3 totals 17 residues. The CDR3 DNA follows: TGTGCCAGCGGTTCGGGACCAGCGGGAGGGGCCTACAATGAGCAGTTCTTC. This sequence encodes CASGSGPAGGAYNEQFF.

This clonotype turned up a few times. This sequence joins TRBV19 and TRBJ1-2; possibly TRBD1 for D (5 bases). This CDR3 contains 15 residues. V was trimmed by 6 bases and J by 1 base, leaving 15 bases between them. In germline, CDR1 is LNHDA, CDR2 SQIVND (reference sequence). CDR3 DNA: TGTGCCAGTAGCCCGGACGGGGGTTTTAACTATGGCTACACCTTC. Protein product: CASSPDGGFNYGYTF.

The rearrangement links TRBV20-1 to TRBJ2-7; 8 nucleotides agree with TRBD1. Trimming at V came to 6 bases and at J to 1 base, leaving 29 bases not matched to a gene. The CDR3 has 21 residues. Germline CDR1 reads DFQATT; CDR2 reads SNEGSKA (reference sequence). The CDR3 reads CSANSPVDRGFVGTLSYEQYF. CDR3 coding DNA: TGCAGTGCGAACTCCCCGGTAGACAGGGGATTTGTAGGTACCCTATCCTACGAGCAGTACTTC.

This clonotype was detected a few times. The rearrangement links TRBV7-9 to TRBJ1-4; perhaps TRBD1 as D (5 bases). Deletions cut 5 bases from V and 4 bases from J, with 20 bases between. In germline, CDR1 is SEHNR, CDR2 FQNEAQ (reference sequence). CDR3 size: 17 residues. CDR3 loop: CASSPGEVRDGNEKLFF. In DNA form, the CDR3 reads TGTGCCAGCAGCCCCGGAGAAGTCAGGGACGGTAATGAAAAACTGTTTTTT.

The chain carries TRBV29-1 and TRBJ2-1, with 8 positions matching TRBD1. The better agreement between TRBJ2-5 and the DNA end casts doubt on the J call. Germline assignment: CDR1 SQVTM and CDR2 ANQGSEA. This CDR3 has 12 amino acids. The CDR3 here is CSVPTGAETQYF. CDR3 sequence (DNA): TGCAGCGTTCCGACAGGGGCAGAGACCCAGTACTTC.